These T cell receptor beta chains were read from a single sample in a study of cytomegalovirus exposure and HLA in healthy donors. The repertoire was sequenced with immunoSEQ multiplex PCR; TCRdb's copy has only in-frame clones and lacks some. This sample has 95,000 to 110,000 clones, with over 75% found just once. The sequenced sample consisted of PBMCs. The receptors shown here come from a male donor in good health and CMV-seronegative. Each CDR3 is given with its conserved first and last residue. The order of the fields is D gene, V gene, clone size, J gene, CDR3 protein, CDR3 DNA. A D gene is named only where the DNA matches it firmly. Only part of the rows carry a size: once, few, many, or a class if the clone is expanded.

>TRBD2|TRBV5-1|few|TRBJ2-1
CASSDSLAGVNEQFF
TGCGCCAGCAGCGACTCACTAGCGGGAGTCAATGAGCAGTTCTTC
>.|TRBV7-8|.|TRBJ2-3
CASSARTTPGDTQYF
TGTGCCAGCAGCGCTAGGACAACCCCGGGAGATACGCAGTATTTT
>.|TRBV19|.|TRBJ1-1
CASSMYRDTEAFF
TGTGCCAGTAGTATGTACAGGGACACTGAAGCTTTCTTT
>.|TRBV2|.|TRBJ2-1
CASSEGPNNEQFF
TGTGCCAGCAGTGAGGGCCCAAACAATGAGCAGTTCTTC
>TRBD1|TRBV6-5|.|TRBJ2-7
CASRSRATGFYEQYF
TGTGCCAGCAGATCGCGTGCGACAGGGTTTTACGAGCAGTACTTC
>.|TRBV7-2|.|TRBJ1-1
CASSSEGVLMNTEAFF
TGTGCCAGCAGCTCAGAGGGGGTCCTGATGAACACTGAAGCTTTCTTT
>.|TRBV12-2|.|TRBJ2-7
CASRPPGQGRSLSYEQYF
TGTGCAAGTCGCCCGCCGGGACAGGGGCGTAGTTTATCCTACGAGCAGTACTTC
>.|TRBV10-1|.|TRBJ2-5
CASSMGGKETQYF
TGCGCCAGCAGTATGGGCGGGAAAGAGACCCAGTACTTC
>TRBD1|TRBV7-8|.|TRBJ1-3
CASSLRGPLGGNTIYF
TGTGCCAGCAGCTTAAGGGGGCCATTGGGAGGAAACACCATATATTTT
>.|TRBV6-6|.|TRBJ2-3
CASSYSRVPDTQYF
TGTGCCAGCAGTTACAGCAGGGTCCCAGATACGCAGTATTTT
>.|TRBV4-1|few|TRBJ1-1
CASSQGPRRAFTEAFF
TGCGCCAGCAGCCAAGGCCCTCGCAGGGCATTCACTGAAGCTTTCTTT
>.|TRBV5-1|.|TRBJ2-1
CASSFQDWNNEQFF
TGCGCCAGCAGCTTCCAAGACTGGAACAATGAGCAGTTCTTC
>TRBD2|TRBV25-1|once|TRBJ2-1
CASSEDARGSEQFF
TGTGCCAGCAGTGAAGACGCTCGCGGGAGTGAGCAGTTCTTC
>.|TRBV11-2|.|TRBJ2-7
CASSSDKYEQYF
TGTGCCAGCAGCTCGGACAAATACGAGCAGTACTTC
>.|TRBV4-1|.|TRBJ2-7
CASSQTEAYEQYF
TGCGCCAGCAGCCAGACCGAGGCCTACGAGCAGTACTTC
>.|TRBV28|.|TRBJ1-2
CASGLGANNYGYTF
TGTGCCAGCGGCCTAGGGGCCAACAACTATGGCTACACCTTC
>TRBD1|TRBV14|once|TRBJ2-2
CASSPNPDRGRTGELFF
TGTGCCAGCAGCCCTAATCCCGACAGGGGGAGAACCGGGGAGCTGTTTTTT
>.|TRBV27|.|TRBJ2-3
CASSLSFGATDTQYF
TGTGCCAGCAGTTTATCTTTTGGGGCCACAGATACGCAGTATTTT
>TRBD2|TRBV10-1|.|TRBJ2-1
CASSDRAGGYNEQFF
TGCGCCAGCAGTGACCGAGCGGGAGGATACAATGAGCAGTTCTTC
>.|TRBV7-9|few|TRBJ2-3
CASSLGRRGPITDTQYF
TGTGCCAGCAGCTTAGGAAGGAGGGGCCCCATCACAGATACGCAGTATTTT
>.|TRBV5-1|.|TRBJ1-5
CASSLVGNQPQHF
TGCGCCAGCAGCTTGGTAGGCAATCAGCCCCAGCATTTT
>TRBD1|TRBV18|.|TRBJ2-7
CASSPDRVSLYEQYF
TGTGCCAGCTCACCCGACAGGGTGTCCCTCTACGAGCAGTACTTC
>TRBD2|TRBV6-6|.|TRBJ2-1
CASILAGPGNEQFF
TGTGCCAGCATCCTAGCGGGACCTGGAAATGAGCAGTTCTTC
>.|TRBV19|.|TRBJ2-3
CASHGPQGGTDTQYF
TGTGCCAGCCACGGACCACAGGGCGGTACAGATACGCAGTATTTT
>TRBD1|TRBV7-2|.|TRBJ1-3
CASSPRQGLTGNTIYF
TGTGCCAGCAGCCCACGACAGGGGTTAACTGGAAACACCATATATTTT
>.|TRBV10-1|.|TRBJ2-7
CASSDHSYEQYF
TGCGCCAGCAGTGACCACAGCTACGAGCAGTACTTC
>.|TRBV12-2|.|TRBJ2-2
CASRTGEAGGEPGELFF
TGTGCAAGTCGCACAGGGGAGGCGGGAGGCGAACCCGGGGAGCTGTTTTTT
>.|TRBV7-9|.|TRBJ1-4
CASSLRRQATNEKLFF
TGTGCCAGCAGCTTAAGGAGGCAAGCAACTAATGAAAAACTGTTTTTT
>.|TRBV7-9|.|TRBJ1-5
CASSFSGSNQPQHF
TGTGCCAGCAGCTTTTCGGGGAGCAATCAGCCCCAGCATTTT